Described below is a single T cell receptor beta chain sequence and its context. The data stem from a study of PD-L1 blockade in urothelial cancer. The CDR3 contains 12 residues. Germline V CDR1 and CDR2: GTSNPN, SVGIG (reference sequence). Trimming took 7 bases from V and 1 from J, leaving 5 bases between them. Time point given: peripheral blood 6 weeks after treatment start. Method: immunoSEQ multiplex PCR; TCRdb's copy keeps in-frame clones and lacks some. The sample includes under 40,000 clones, roughly nine tenths of them seen just once. This sequence originates from an elderly man with urothelial cancer. This chain links TRBV30 with TRBJ2-6; no reliable D call. Material: PBMCs, obtained around atezolizumab (anti-PD-L1) treatment. The chain's CDR3 is CASQSGANVLTF. The CDR3 DNA follows: TGTGCCTCCCAGTCTGGGGCCAACGTCCTGACTTTC.